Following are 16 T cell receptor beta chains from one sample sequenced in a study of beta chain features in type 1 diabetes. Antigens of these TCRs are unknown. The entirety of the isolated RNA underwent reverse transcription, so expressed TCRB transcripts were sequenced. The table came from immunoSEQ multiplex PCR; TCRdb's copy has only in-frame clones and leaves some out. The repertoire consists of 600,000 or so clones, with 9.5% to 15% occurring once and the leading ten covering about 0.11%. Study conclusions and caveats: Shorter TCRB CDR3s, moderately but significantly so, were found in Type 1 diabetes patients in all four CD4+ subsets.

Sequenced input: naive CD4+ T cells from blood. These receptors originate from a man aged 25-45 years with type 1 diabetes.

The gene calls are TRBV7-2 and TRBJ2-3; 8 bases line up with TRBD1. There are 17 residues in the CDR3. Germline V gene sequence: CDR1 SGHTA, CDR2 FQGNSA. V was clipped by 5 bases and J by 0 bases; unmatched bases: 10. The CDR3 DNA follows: TGTGCCAGCAGCAAAAATGGGGGGACAGGTAGCACAGATACGCAGTATTTT. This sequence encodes CASSKNGGTGSTDTQYF.

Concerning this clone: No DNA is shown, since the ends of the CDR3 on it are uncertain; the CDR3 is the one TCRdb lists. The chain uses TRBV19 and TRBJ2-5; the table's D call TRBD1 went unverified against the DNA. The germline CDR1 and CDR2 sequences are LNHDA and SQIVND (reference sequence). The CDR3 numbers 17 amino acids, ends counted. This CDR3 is CASSIEFGPGRGETQYF.

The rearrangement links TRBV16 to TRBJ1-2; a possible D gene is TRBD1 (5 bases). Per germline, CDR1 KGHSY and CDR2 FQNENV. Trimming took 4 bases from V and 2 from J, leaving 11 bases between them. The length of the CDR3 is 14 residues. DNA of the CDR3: TGTGCCAGCAGCCGCCTCAGGGTGAACTATGGCTACACCTTC. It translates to CASSRLRVNYGYTF.

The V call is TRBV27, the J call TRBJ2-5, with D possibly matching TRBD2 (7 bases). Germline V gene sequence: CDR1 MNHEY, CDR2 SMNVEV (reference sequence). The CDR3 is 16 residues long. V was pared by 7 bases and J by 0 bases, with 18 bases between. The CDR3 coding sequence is TGTGCCAGCACTTTTCGGGCGGGGGCGTACCAAGAGACCCAGTACTTC. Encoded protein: CASTFRAGAYQETQYF.

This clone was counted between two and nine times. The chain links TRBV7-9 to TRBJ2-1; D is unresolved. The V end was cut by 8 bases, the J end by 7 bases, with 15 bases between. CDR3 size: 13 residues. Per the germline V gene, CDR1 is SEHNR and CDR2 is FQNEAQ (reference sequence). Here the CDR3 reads CASGVVGTNEQFF. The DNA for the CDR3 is TGTGCCAGCGGCGTGGTAGGTACTAATGAGCAGTTCTTC.

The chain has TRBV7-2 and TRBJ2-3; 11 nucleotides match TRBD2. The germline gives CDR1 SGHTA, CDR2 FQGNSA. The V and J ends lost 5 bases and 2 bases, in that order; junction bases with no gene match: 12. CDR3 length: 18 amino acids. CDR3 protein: CASSPKGSSGGYTDTQYF. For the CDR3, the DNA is TGTGCCAGCAGCCCTAAAGGGTCTAGCGGGGGGTACACAGATACGCAGTATTTT.

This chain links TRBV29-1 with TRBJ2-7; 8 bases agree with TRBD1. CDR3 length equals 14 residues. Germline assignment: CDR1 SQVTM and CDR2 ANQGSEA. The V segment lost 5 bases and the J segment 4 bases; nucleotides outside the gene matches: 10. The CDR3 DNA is TGCAGCGTTTTATTACCCGGGACAGGTTACGAGCAGTACTTC. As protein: CSVLLPGTGYEQYF.

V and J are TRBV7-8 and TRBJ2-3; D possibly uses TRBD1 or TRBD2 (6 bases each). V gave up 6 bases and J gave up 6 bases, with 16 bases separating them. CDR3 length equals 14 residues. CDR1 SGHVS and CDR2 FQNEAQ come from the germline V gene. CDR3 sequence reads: CASRGGVGSDTQYF. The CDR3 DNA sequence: TGTGCCAGCAGGGGGGGCGTCGGTTCCGATACGCAGTATTTT. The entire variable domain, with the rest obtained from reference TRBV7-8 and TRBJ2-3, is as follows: GAGVSQSPRYKVAKRGQDVALRCDPISGHVSLFWYQQALGQGPEFLTYFQNEAQLDKSGLPSDRFFAERPEGSVSTLKIQRTQQEDSAVYLCASRGGVGSDTQYFGPGTRLTVL.

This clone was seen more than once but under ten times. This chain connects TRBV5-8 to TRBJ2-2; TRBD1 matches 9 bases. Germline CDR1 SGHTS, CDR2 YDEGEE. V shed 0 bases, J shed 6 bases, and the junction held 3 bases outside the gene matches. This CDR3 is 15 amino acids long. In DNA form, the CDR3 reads TGTGCCAGCAGCTTGGTCGACAGGGGGTCCGGGGAGCTGTTTTTT. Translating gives CASSLVDRGSGELFF.

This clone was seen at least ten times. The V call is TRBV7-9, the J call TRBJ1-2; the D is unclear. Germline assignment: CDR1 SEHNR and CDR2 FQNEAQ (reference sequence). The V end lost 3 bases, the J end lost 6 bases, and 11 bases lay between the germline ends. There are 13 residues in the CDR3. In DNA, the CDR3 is TGTGCCAGCAGCTTCCTCTCAGAGGATGGCTACACCTTC. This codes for CASSFLSEDGYTF.

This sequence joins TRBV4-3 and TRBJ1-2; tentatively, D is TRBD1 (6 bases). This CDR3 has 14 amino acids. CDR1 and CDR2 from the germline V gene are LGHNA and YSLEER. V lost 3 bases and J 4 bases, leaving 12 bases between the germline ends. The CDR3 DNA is TGCGCCAGCAGCCAGAGCGACAGGAGCTATGGCTACACCTTC. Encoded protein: CASSQSDRSYGYTF.

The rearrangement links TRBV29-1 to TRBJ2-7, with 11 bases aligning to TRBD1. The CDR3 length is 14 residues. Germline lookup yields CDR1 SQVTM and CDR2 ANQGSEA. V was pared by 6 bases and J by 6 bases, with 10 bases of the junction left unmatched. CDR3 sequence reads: CSVVDRGLRGEQYF. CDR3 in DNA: TGCAGCGTGGTGGACAGGGGGCTTCGAGGCGAGCAGTACTTC.

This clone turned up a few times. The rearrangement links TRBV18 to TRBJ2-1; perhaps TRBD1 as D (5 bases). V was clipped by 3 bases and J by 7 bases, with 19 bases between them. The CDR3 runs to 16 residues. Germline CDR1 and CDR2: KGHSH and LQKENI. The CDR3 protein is CASSPMGQQTLNEQFF. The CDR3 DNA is TGTGCCAGCTCACCGATGGGGCAGCAGACCCTTAATGAGCAGTTCTTC.

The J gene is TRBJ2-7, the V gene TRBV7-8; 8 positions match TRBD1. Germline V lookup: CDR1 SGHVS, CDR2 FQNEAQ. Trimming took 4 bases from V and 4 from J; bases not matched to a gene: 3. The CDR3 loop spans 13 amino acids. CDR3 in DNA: TGTGCCAGCAGCTCGACAGGGGTTTACGAGCAGTACTTC. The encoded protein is CASSSTGVYEQYF.

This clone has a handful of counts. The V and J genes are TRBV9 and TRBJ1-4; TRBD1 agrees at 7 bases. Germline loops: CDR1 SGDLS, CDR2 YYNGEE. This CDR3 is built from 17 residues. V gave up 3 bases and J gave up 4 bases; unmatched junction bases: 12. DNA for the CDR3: TGTGCCAGCAGCGGAGGATATACCGGGACAGTTAATGAAAAACTGTTTTTT. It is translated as CASSGGYTGTVNEKLFF.

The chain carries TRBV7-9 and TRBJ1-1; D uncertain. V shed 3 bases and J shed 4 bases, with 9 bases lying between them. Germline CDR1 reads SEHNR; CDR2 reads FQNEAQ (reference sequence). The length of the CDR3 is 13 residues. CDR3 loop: CASSFVEATEAFF. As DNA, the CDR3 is TGTGCCAGCAGCTTTGTCGAGGCCACTGAAGCTTTCTTT.